Below, 6 T cell receptor beta chains from the same sample are listed, as sequenced in a study of memory CD4+ T cells and cytomegalovirus serostatus. Sequenced by immunoSEQ multiplex PCR; TCRdb stores in-frame clones only, minus some. The sample records roughly 48,000 clones, more than 70% being singletons. Single viable CD3+CD4+CD8-CD45RO+ cells were sorted as the memory CD4+ T cells. The material sequenced was memory CD4+ T cells from blood. The receptors were gathered from an adult in good health and CMV-seropositive.

The V and J genes are TRBV18 and TRBJ2-7; D possibly corresponds to TRBD2 (5 bases). The CDR3 has 16 residues. Germline CDR1 is KGHSH and CDR2 is LQKENI. V was cut by 6 bases and J by 5 bases, with 23 bases left in between. The CDR3 reads CASSPEGGRRRHEQYF. CDR3 coding DNA: TGTGCCAGCTCCCCCGAAGGTGGGAGACGCAGGCACGAGCAGTACTTC.

This rearrangement joins TRBV2 to TRBJ2-1, with no clear D. V lost 8 bases and J lost 9, with 17 bases in between. Germline CDR1 SNHLY, CDR2 FYNNEI. The CDR3 extends over 13 amino acids. CDR3 loop: CASHGEGKGEQFF. CDR3 nucleotide sequence: TGTGCCAGCCATGGGGAAGGGAAAGGTGAGCAGTTCTTC.

The V gene is TRBV5-4, the J gene TRBJ1-2; 11 bases line up with TRBD1. The CDR3 consists of 14 residues. Germline CDR1 and CDR2: SGHNT and YYREEE (reference sequence). With 4 bases clipped from V and 7 bases from J, the junction kept 6 bases outside the gene matches. In DNA form, the CDR3 reads TGTGCCAGCAGCCCATGGACAGGGGGCAGTGGCTACACCTTC. Protein: CASSPWTGGSGYTF.

The rearrangement joins TRBV13 to TRBJ2-7, with a tentative D call TRBD2 (6 bases). Germline V gene lookup returns CDR1 PRHDT and CDR2 FYEKMQ (reference sequence). The CDR3 covers 12 residues. V was shortened by 6 bases and J by 1 base, with 7 bases between the two germline ends. The CDR3, as DNA: TGTGCCAGCAGTGGGGGGTCCTACGAGCAGTACTTC. Its translation: CASSGGSYEQYF.

The CDR3 nucleotides read TGTGCCAGCAGTTACTCTTCTCAGGGGGCAAGCTACGAGCAGTACTTC. Its protein is CASSYSSQGASYEQYF. This rearrangement joins TRBV6-6 to TRBJ2-7; 8 nucleotides match TRBD1. Per the germline V gene, CDR1 is MNHNY and CDR2 is SVGAGI (reference sequence). This CDR3 has 16 residues. Trimming at V came to 0 bases and at J to 3 bases, leaving 7 bases not matched to a gene.

The rearrangement uses TRBV5-1 and TRBJ2-1; TRBD2 is a possible D gene (5 bases). Trimming removed 0 bases at V and 5 bases at J, with 9 bases between. The CDR3 is 14 residues long. Germline loops: CDR1 SGHRS, CDR2 YFSETQ. The CDR3 nucleotides read TGCGCCAGCAGCTTGGGGACTCATGACAATGAGCAGTTCTTC. Residues: CASSLGTHDNEQFF.